These T cell receptor beta chains were read from a single sample in a study of blood T cell repertoires in COVID-19. The table came from immunoSEQ multiplex PCR; TCRdb's copy has only in-frame clones and leaves some out. Altogether approximately 450,000 clones are present, approximately 90% being singletons, with the ten largest covering 1.5% to 2%. The sequenced material came from PBMCs or T cells enriched from blood (not recorded which). These receptors were collected from a woman between 18 and 30 years old with acute COVID-19. Each CDR3 is given with its conserved first and last residue. D genes are given only for firm matches. Only some rows state a clone size, as once, few, many or a class for expanded clones.

>17|NA|NA|TRBJ1-3|TRBV28
CASSFRTPDSSGNTIYF
>15|NA|TRBD1|TRBJ2-5|TRBV7-2
CASSSLGQGKETQYF
>12|NA|NA|TRBJ1-4|TRBV18
CASSSPGEKLFF
>15|NA|TRBD2|TRBJ2-4|TRBV28
CASSLRGGAGNIQYF
>16|once|NA|TRBJ2-3|TRBV3-1/TRBV3-2
CASSHGLTGLADTQYF
>14|NA|TRBD2|TRBJ2-7|TRBV27
CASQERGYAYEQYF
>13|NA|TRBD1|TRBJ1-1|TRBV7-9
CATPGQGNTEAFF
>15|NA|NA|TRBJ1-1|TRBV5-6
CASSPEAGLYTEAFF
>15|NA|TRBD2|TRBJ2-1|TRBV3-1/TRBV3-2
CASSQGAGIHNEQFF
>14|NA|TRBD1|TRBJ2-3|TRBV30
CAWRTGLVTDTQYF
>14|once|TRBD2|TRBJ2-3|TRBV5-1
CASSGLADTDTQYF
>14|NA|TRBD2|TRBJ2-2|TRBV7-9
CASSLGAGESRLFF
>15|NA|TRBD1|TRBJ1-5|TRBV28
CASRTGTGVRQPQHF
>17|NA|NA|TRBJ2-2|TRBV18
CASSRTLQVEGTGELFF
>15|NA|TRBD2|TRBJ2-2|TRBV6-1
CASSQAGDRTGELFF
>14|NA|TRBD2|TRBJ2-1|TRBV5-6
CASSGGTSGNEQFF
>15|NA|TRBD2|TRBJ2-1|TRBV27
CASSEGLAGYNEQFF
>15|once|NA|TRBJ2-7|TRBV2
CASSPEAGSSYEQYF
>16|NA|TRBD2|TRBJ2-1|TRBV4-1
CASSLRTSGRATEQFF
>14|once|TRBD1|TRBJ1-1|TRBV25-1
CASSQRQGAAEAFF
>17|once|NA|TRBJ2-1|TRBV4-1
CASSQVGEGAGYNEQFF
>11|NA|NA|TRBJ1-1|TRBV30
CACGRDTEAFF
>14|NA|NA|TRBJ2-2|TRBV2
CASSRGRNTGELFF
>12|NA|NA|TRBJ1-1|TRBV29-1
CSAMRGGTEAFF
>15|NA|TRBD1|TRBJ2-5|TRBV5-1
CASSWGTGRQETQYF
>16|NA|TRBD2|TRBJ2-3|TRBV27
CASSKIAGDGTDTQYF
>14|NA|TRBD1|TRBJ1-5|TRBV27
CASSQQGANQPQHF
>18|NA|TRBD2|TRBJ2-1|TRBV3-1/TRBV3-2
CASSQEGAAAGGVSEQFF